Sequencing of this TCR beta chain was carried out in a study of T cell responses to AZD1222 COVID-19 vaccine. Study-wide findings and caveats: Donors skewed white British and female; clonal diversity was possibly underestimated.

The V segment lost 2 bases and the J segment 6 bases; nucleotides outside the gene matches: 4. The germline gives CDR1 KGHDR, CDR2 SFDVKD. The CDR3 spans 15 residues. The protocol was immunoSEQ multiplex PCR, while the TCRdb copy is restricted to in-frame clones and leaves out a portion. The repertoire includes 100,000 to 150,000 clones, 90% of them detected once, and approximately 7.6% sits in the top ten. Comments on this clone: Its antigen is not known.

The sequenced sample was peripheral blood, obtained on day 0 of AZD1222 vaccination. The rearrangement uses TRBV24-1 and TRBJ2-1, with TRBD2 matching 9 bases. The source of this sequence is an adult in good health. In DNA form, the CDR3 reads TGTGCCACCAGTGATTGGCGCGGGAGGGCCAATGAGCAGTTCTTC. As protein: CATSDWRGRANEQFF.